These 30 T cell receptor beta chains share one sample of origin, sequenced in a study of control samples from healthy donors and cancer patients. Libraries were prepared by immunoSEQ multiplex PCR; TCRdb keeps only in-frame clonotypes and omits some of them. Of some 110,000 clones in the sample, 83% were seen once. Material for sequencing was blood. The source is a woman aged 50 to 60 in good health.

The chain joins TRBV9 to TRBJ2-2, with 8 bases lining up with TRBD2. The CDR3 loop spans 16 amino acids. CDR1 and CDR2 from the germline V gene are SGDLS and YYNGEE. V trimming: 3 bases; J trimming: 0 bases; junction bases outside the gene matches: 4. In nucleotides, the CDR3 is TGTGCCAGCAGCGAACGGACTAGCCCGAACACCGGGGAGCTGTTTTTT. This codes for CASSERTSPNTGELFF.

This clone appeared a single time. The gene calls are TRBV19 and TRBJ2-4; 7 bases are shared with TRBD1. This CDR3 comprises 14 residues. V shed 2 bases, J shed 9 bases, and the junction held 7 bases outside the gene matches. Germline-derived CDR1 and CDR2 are LNHDA and SQIVND (reference sequence). The CDR3 loop is CASSIKRQGGIQYF. The CDR3 region has the DNA TGTGCCAGTAGTATAAAGAGACAGGGCGGCATTCAGTACTTC. Filled out from reference TRBV19 and TRBJ2-4, the complete variable domain reads DGGITQSPKYLFRKEGQNVTLSCEQNLNHDAMYWYRQDPGQGLRLIYYSQIVNDFQKGDIAEGYSVSREKKESFPLTVTSAQKNPTAFYLCASSIKRQGGIQYFGAGTRLSVL.

CDR3 nucleotides: TGTGCCAGCAGCTTGTATTGGGGGGGTGGCACAGATACGCAGTATTTT. As protein: CASSLYWGGGTDTQYF. The chain carries TRBV5-6 and TRBJ2-3; 7 bases align to TRBD2. This CDR3 has 16 amino acids. V lost 1 base, J lost 1 base, and 6 bases stayed unmatched. Looked up from germline, CDR1 is SGHDT and CDR2 is YYEEEE.

The rearrangement links TRBV5-1 to TRBJ2-5; D possibly corresponds to TRBD2 (5 bases). V shed 4 bases and J shed 4 bases, with 17 bases lying between them. The germline CDR1 and CDR2 sequences are SGHRS and YFSETQ. The CDR3 length is 15 residues. DNA of the CDR3: TGCGCCAGCAGCGCCTCGGACTCTTTGATAGAGACCCAGTACTTC. As protein: CASSASDSLIETQYF.

The V and J genes are TRBV6-6 and TRBJ2-1; maybe TRBD1 (6 bases). The germline V gene has CDR1 MNHNY and CDR2 SVGAGI (reference sequence). Trimming shortened V by 4 bases and J by 5 bases, and 15 bases separated the two germline ends. The CDR3 consists of 15 residues. The CDR3 bases are TGTGCCAGCAGTTCAAACCCTGGACAGCACAATGAGCAGTTCTTC. It specifies CASSSNPGQHNEQFF.

The chain uses TRBV15 and TRBJ1-1; TRBD1 matches at 7 bases. V shed 2 bases and J 4 bases; nucleotides not matched to a gene: 7. The CDR3 contains 15 residues. Germline V lookup: CDR1 LNHNV, CDR2 YYDKDF (reference sequence). CDR3 sequence: CATSRTGARGTEAFF. The CDR3 DNA reads as TGTGCCACCAGCAGAACAGGGGCTAGGGGCACTGAAGCTTTCTTT.

V gene TRBV30 combines with J gene TRBJ1-2; D call uncertain. Germline V gene lookup returns CDR1 GTSNPN and CDR2 SVGIG (reference sequence). The CDR3 is 12 amino acids. Deletions cut 3 bases from V and 3 bases from J, with 8 bases between. The CDR3 protein is CAWRVQDYGYTF. The CDR3 DNA reads TGTGCCTGGAGGGTCCAGGACTATGGCTACACCTTC.

The chain joins TRBV27 to TRBJ2-1; maybe TRBD2 (6 bases). The V gene's germline CDR1 is MNHEY and CDR2 SMNVEV (reference sequence). The CDR3 has 14 amino acids. Trimming stripped 2 bases from V and 9 bases from J, with 14 bases between. The CDR3 nucleotides are TGTGCCAGCAGTTTAATGGTAGGACTAACTGAGCAGTTCTTC. As protein: CASSLMVGLTEQFF.

V and J are TRBV7-2 and TRBJ2-3; D unresolved. V dropped 4 bases and J dropped 1 base, with 12 bases sitting between them. The CDR3 loop spans 15 amino acids. Germline V gene lookup returns CDR1 SGHTA and CDR2 FQGNSA. The CDR3 region has the DNA TGTGCCAGCAGCTCCGTCCCAGAGGGCACAGATACGCAGTATTTT. This translates into CASSSVPEGTDTQYF. The whole variable domain, remainder taken from reference TRBV7-2 and TRBJ2-3, is GAGVSQSPSNKVTEKGKDVELRCDPISGHTALYWYRQSLGQGLEFLIYFQGNSAPDKSGLPSDRFSAERTGGSVSTLTIQRTQQEDSAVYLCASSSVPEGTDTQYFGPGTRLTVL.

A few counts support this clone. CDR3 protein: CASSLGTNQPQHF. CDR3 DNA: TGTGCCAGCAGCTTGGGGACGAATCAGCCCCAGCATTTT. V usage is TRBV5-6 and J usage is TRBJ1-5; the D is unclear. Germline loops: CDR1 SGHDT, CDR2 YYEEEE. Trimming took off 0 bases at V and 4 bases at J, with 5 bases between the two ends. This CDR3 contains 13 residues.

This clone was seen once. This chain uses TRBV6-1 with TRBJ2-1, with D possibly TRBD1 on 5 matching bases. The CDR3 is 14 residues long. Germline lookup yields CDR1 MNHNS and CDR2 SASEGT. Trimming pared 1 base from V and 9 bases from J, leaving 13 bases between. This CDR3 reads CASSEGNQGSEQFF. In nucleotides, the CDR3 is TGTGCCAGCAGTGAAGGGAACCAGGGAAGTGAGCAGTTCTTC.

This chain links TRBV7-6 with TRBJ2-7, with TRBD1 matching 10 bases. V was clipped by 1 base and J by 3 bases; unmatched bases: 0. The CDR3 loop spans 14 amino acids. Germline V gene data show CDR1 as SGHVS and CDR2 as FNYEAQ. The CDR3 protein is CASSLGDRGYEQYF. DNA for the CDR3: TGTGCCAGCAGCTTAGGGGACAGGGGCTACGAGCAGTACTTC.

This chain links TRBV11-2 with TRBJ2-7; TRBD2 aligns across 7 bases. This CDR3 is 13 amino acids long. V was clipped by 3 bases and J by 4 bases; unmatched bases: 3. Germline CDR1 and CDR2: SGHAT and FQNNGV. The CDR3 bases are TGTGCCAGCAGCTTCAGCGGGATTTACGAGCAGTACTTC. This sequence encodes CASSFSGIYEQYF. Drawing the rest from reference TRBV11-2 and TRBJ2-7, the complete variable domain is EAGVAQSPRYKIIEKRQSVAFWCNPISGHATLYWYQQILGQGPKLLIQFQNNGVVDDSQLPKDRFSAERLKGVDSTLKIQPAKLEDSAVYLCASSFSGIYEQYFGPGTRLTVT.

The table lists this clone with a few counts. This chain uses TRBV5-1 with TRBJ2-7, with D unclear. The CDR3 has 18 amino acids. V was shortened by 0 bases and J by 0 bases, with 19 bases between the two germline ends. Germline lookup yields CDR1 SGHRS and CDR2 YFSETQ. CDR3 loop: CASSLGVVDRVTSYEQYF. The CDR3 coding sequence is TGCGCCAGCAGCTTGGGGGTAGTGGATAGGGTCACCTCCTACGAGCAGTACTTC.

V and J are TRBV30 and TRBJ1-4; D is ambiguous. Per the germline V gene, CDR1 is GTSNPN and CDR2 is SVGIG (reference sequence). The CDR3 contains 14 residues. The V end lost 2 bases, the J end lost 2 bases, and 9 bases lay between the germline ends. CDR3 DNA: TGTGCCTGGAGTAGCGGACTTACTAATGAAAAACTGTTTTTT. It yields the protein CAWSSGLTNEKLFF.

This sequence joins TRBV9 and TRBJ2-5, with 10 bases matching TRBD1. Unmatched junction bases numbered 3, after V lost 3 bases and J lost 1 base. The germline CDR1 and CDR2 sequences are SGDLS and YYNGEE. There are 15 residues in the CDR3. In DNA, the CDR3 is TGTGCCAGCAGCGCCGGGACAGGGGCCCAAGAGACCCAGTACTTC. It yields the protein CASSAGTGAQETQYF.

This chain connects TRBV5-1 to TRBJ2-3, with 14 bases identical to TRBD2. The CDR3 totals 16 residues. Germline V gives CDR1 SGHRS, CDR2 YFSETQ. After removal of 4 bases from V and 6 bases from J, the junction contained 7 bases not matched to a gene. The CDR3 coding sequence is TGCGCCAGCAGCCTAGGGACTAGCGGGAGAACCGATACGCAGTATTTT. It yields the protein CASSLGTSGRTDTQYF.

The chain joins TRBV3-1 (or the pseudogene TRBV3-2) to TRBJ2-1; 11 bases match TRBD2. Germline trimming cut 4 bases from V and 14 bases from J; bases unmatched to any gene: 13. The germline V gene has CDR1 LGHDT and CDR2 YNNKEL (reference sequence). There are 15 residues in the CDR3. The CDR3 region is CASSLQTMTSGIKFF. CDR3 bases: TGTGCCAGCAGCCTACAGACAATGACTAGCGGGATCAAGTTCTTC.

The chain has TRBV6-1 and TRBJ1-6; D unresolved. The germline V gene has CDR1 MNHNS and CDR2 SASEGT. The length of the CDR3 is 17 residues. The V gene lost 4 bases and the J gene lost 0 bases, with 13 bases spanning the gap. The CDR3 nucleotides are TGTGCCAGCAGTGTGTACGAGTCGAGCTCCTATAATTCACCCCTCCACTTT. This sequence encodes CASSVYESSSYNSPLHF.

This clone was detected only once. V gene TRBV29-1 combines with J gene TRBJ1-5; a possible D gene is TRBD1 (6 bases). This CDR3 has 13 amino acids. Trimming left V 3 bases short and J 10 bases short, with 16 bases between. CDR1 and CDR2 from the germline V gene are SQVTM and ANQGSEA. The CDR3 region is CSVESQPGEPQHF. For the CDR3, the DNA is TGCAGCGTTGAGAGCCAGCCAGGGGAACCCCAGCATTTT.

The CDR3 is CASSVGGATNEKLFF. Here the CDR3 DNA reads TGTGCCAGCAGCGTAGGCGGAGCAACTAATGAAAAACTGTTTTTT. This rearrangement joins TRBV9 to TRBJ1-4; D is undetermined. The CDR3 is 15 residues long. The ends were cut back, 0 bases at V and 0 bases at J, with 6 bases in the middle. Per germline, CDR1 SGDLS and CDR2 YYNGEE.

The J gene is TRBJ2-1, the V gene TRBV7-3, with D unresolved. Germline lookup yields CDR1 SGHTA and CDR2 FQGTGA. Trimming removed 1 base from V and 2 bases from J, with 9 bases in between. This CDR3 has 15 amino acids. As DNA, the CDR3 is TGTGCCAGCAGCTTAAGGGGTTCTCCCTACAATGAGCAGTTCTTC. It encodes CASSLRGSPYNEQFF.

About this clone: Other DNA sequences in this sample translate to the same CDR3. V usage is TRBV9 and J usage is TRBJ2-1; 7 bases agree with TRBD1. The CDR3 has 12 amino acids. Germline trimming cut 3 bases from V and 10 bases from J; bases unmatched to any gene: 4. Germline lookup yields CDR1 SGDLS and CDR2 YYNGEE. CDR3 coding DNA: TGTGCCAGCAGCGCCCAGGGGGAGGAGCAGTTCTTC. This sequence encodes CASSAQGEEQFF.

The V gene is TRBV3-1 (or the pseudogene TRBV3-2), the J gene TRBJ2-1; D is possibly TRBD2 (5 bases). Germline lookup yields CDR1 LGHDT and CDR2 YNNKEL (reference sequence). CDR3 length: 15 amino acids. V was shortened by 4 bases and J by 5 bases, with 15 bases between the two germline ends. The CDR3 region is CASSPRVALHNEQFF. CDR3 nucleotides: TGTGCCAGCAGCCCCCGGGTAGCGCTCCACAATGAGCAGTTCTTC.

V and J are TRBV21-1 and TRBJ2-7; the table names TRBD1, a call not compared with the DNA. TRBV21-1 is a pseudogene locus. CDR3 length: 15 residues. Written as DNA, the CDR3 is TGTGCCAGCTCCATACGGACAGGGTGTCCTGAGGAGCAGTACTTC. This translates into CASSIRTGCPEEQYF.

The V gene is TRBV5-8, the J gene TRBJ2-1, with D possibly TRBD1 on 8 matching bases. The CDR3 totals 14 residues. V was cut by 0 bases and J by 8 bases, with 12 bases left in between. Germline values: CDR1 SGHTS, CDR2 YDEGEE. For the CDR3, the DNA is TGTGCCAGCAGCTTGGGGACAGGGAGGGATGAGCAGTTCTTC. It codes for CASSLGTGRDEQFF.

This clone has a handful of counts. The chain employs TRBV29-1 and TRBJ2-7; 7 nucleotides line up with TRBD2. Looked up from germline, CDR1 is SQVTM and CDR2 is ANQGSEA. CDR3 size: 14 residues. The V and J ends lost 0 bases and 5 bases, in that order; junction bases with no gene match: 7. This chain's CDR3 is CSVEERGRGDEQYF. CDR3 DNA: TGCAGCGTTGAAGAACGAGGGAGGGGCGACGAGCAGTACTTC.

This clone appeared many times. The rearrangement uses TRBV4-1 and TRBJ1-2; D is undetermined. The CDR3 sequence is 15 residues long. V gave up 4 bases and J gave up 4 bases, with 16 bases separating them. The germline gives CDR1 MGHRA, CDR2 YSYEKL. DNA for the CDR3: TGCGCCAGCAGCCGCAGTACAGAGCTTGGCTATGGCTACACCTTC. As protein: CASSRSTELGYGYTF.

This chain joins TRBV28 and TRBJ2-7; D possibly matches TRBD1 or TRBD2 (5 bases each). Germline CDR1 MDHEN, CDR2 SYDVKM. The CDR3 runs to 15 residues. Between the trimmed V and J ends, which lost 6 bases and 0 bases, there was a span of 15 bases. CDR3 sequence (DNA): TGTGCCAGCAGCCCCTATGGTGGGGGCTCCTACGAGCAGTACTTC. The encoded protein is CASSPYGGGSYEQYF.

The chain employs TRBV11-2 and TRBJ2-6, with a possible D match to TRBD1 (5 bases). CDR1 SGHAT and CDR2 FQNNGV come from the germline V gene. V lost 3 bases and J lost 3, with 9 bases in between. This CDR3 comprises 15 residues. The CDR3 loop is CASSFRGGGANVLTF. In DNA, the CDR3 is TGTGCCAGCAGCTTTAGGGGTGGTGGGGCCAACGTCCTGACTTTC.